A selection of T cell receptor beta chains follows, all from one sample in a study of control samples from healthy donors and cancer patients. The method was immunoSEQ multiplex PCR; TCRdb's version includes in-frame clones alone and lacks a portion of them. The profile shows 80,000 to 100,000 clones, more than 90% of them singletons. The sequenced sample consisted of blood. The receptor source for this set is a human donor in good health. The donor label of this sample is uncertain. Both conserved end residues are part of each CDR3. The D gene is left open where the match is weak. The listing skips clone size in some rows; elsewhere it reads once, few, many or a size class.

>17|once|TRBV3-1/TRBV3-2|TRBJ2-3|-
CASSQDRTQRNTDTQYF
TGTGCCAGCAGCCAAGATCGGACACAGCGGAACACAGATACGCAGTATTTT
>15|-|TRBV7-3|TRBJ2-1|-
CASSLQGGPYNEQFF
TGTGCCAGCAGCTTACAGGGGGGACCCTACAATGAGCAGTTCTTC
>15|-|TRBV7-6|TRBJ2-5|-
CASSDRGSRIEAQYF
TGTGCCAGCAGCGACAGAGGGTCCCGTATTGAGGCCCAGTACTTC
>13|-|TRBV7-9|TRBJ1-1|-
CASRLGEGAEAFF
TGTGCCAGCAGATTGGGGGAGGGAGCTGAAGCTTTCTTT
>15|-|TRBV5-1|TRBJ1-1|-
CASSLLRGELREAFF
TGCGCCAGCAGCTTGCTCAGGGGCGAGTTACGAGAGGCTTTCTTT
>13|-|TRBV12-3/TRBV12-4|TRBJ2-4|-
CASSPLAKNIQYF
TGTGCCAGCAGCCCGCTAGCCAAAAACATTCAGTACTTC
>11|-|TRBV2|TRBJ2-5|-
CASTSQETQYF
TGTGCCAGCACGTCCCAAGAGACCCAGTACTTC
>14|-|TRBV19|TRBJ1-6|-
CASSTGDSNSPLHF
TGTGCCAGTAGTACCGGAGATAGCAATTCACCCCTCCACTTT
>15|few|TRBV5-6|TRBJ1-5|-
CASSLTRQKQQPQHF
TGTGCCAGCAGCCTAACCAGACAGAAACAACAGCCCCAGCATTTT
>16|-|TRBV5-6|TRBJ1-4|-
CASSPWKIATNEKLFF
TGTGCCAGCAGCCCCTGGAAAATTGCAACTAATGAAAAACTGTTTTTT
>13|-|TRBV10-3|TRBJ1-2|-
CAISDLGFPPNTF
TGTGCCATCAGTGATTTGGGCTTCCCGCCGAACACCTTC
>11|-|TRBV6-6|TRBJ1-4|-
CASSYSKKLFF
TGTGCCAGCAGTTACTCGAAAAAACTGTTTTTT
>13|-|TRBV27|TRBJ1-5|-
CASSLFERQPQHF
TGTGCCAGCAGTCTTTTCGAGCGCCAGCCCCAGCATTTT
>13|-|TRBV9|TRBJ1-1|-
CASSVAGETEAFF
TGTGCCAGCAGCGTAGCCGGGGAAACTGAAGCTTTCTTT
>15|-|TRBV5-1|TRBJ1-1|-
CASSLGGGLNTEAFF
TGCGCCAGCAGCTTGGGAGGGGGTTTGAACACTGAAGCTTTCTTT
>17|-|TRBV11-2|TRBJ1-3|-
CASSLVMGGPSGNTIYF
TGTGCCAGCAGCTTAGTAATGGGCGGACCCTCTGGAAACACCATATATTTT
>16|-|TRBV7-2|TRBJ2-2|-
CASSLRRVGVRGELFF
TGTGCCAGCAGCTTAAGGCGGGTCGGGGTACGCGGGGAGCTGTTTTTT
>13|-|TRBV6-6|TRBJ1-5|-
CASSYSANQPQHF
TGTGCCAGCAGTTACTCCGCCAATCAGCCCCAGCATTTT
>15|-|TRBV15|TRBJ2-6|-
CATSTLPSGANVLTF
TGTGCCACCAGCACCCTCCCTTCTGGGGCCAACGTCCTGACTTTC
>18|once|TRBV18|TRBJ2-2|-
CASSPLGKTDRESGELFF
TGTGCCAGCTCACCATTAGGGAAGACAGACCGGGAGTCCGGGGAGCTGTTTTTT
>13|-|TRBV6-6|TRBJ2-3|-
CASSYSIGDTQYF
TGTGCCAGCAGTTACTCGATCGGAGATACGCAGTATTTT
>14|-|TRBV10-3|TRBJ2-1|-
CAISADGTDNEQFF
TGTGCCATCAGTGCCGACGGGACTGACAATGAGCAGTTCTTC
>13|once|TRBV29-1|TRBJ2-1|-
CSVQGIIYNEQFF
TGCAGCGTGCAGGGGATAATCTACAATGAGCAGTTCTTC
>15|-|TRBV11-3|TRBJ2-2|TRBD1
CASSKGTANTGELFF
TGTGCCAGCAGCAAAGGGACAGCCAACACCGGGGAGCTGTTTTTT
>17|-|TRBV19|TRBJ2-3|TRBD2
CASSIVLAGANTDTQYF
TGTGCCAGTAGTATCGTCCTAGCGGGGGCGAACACAGATACGCAGTATTTT
>14|-|TRBV3-1/TRBV3-2|TRBJ2-3|TRBD2
CASSQGAGGDTQYF
TGTGCCAGCAGCCAGGGGGCGGGGGGAGATACGCAGTATTTT
>15|-|TRBV27|TRBJ1-4|-
CASSFRGLANEKLFF
TGTGCCAGCAGTTTTCGGGGGCTGGCTAATGAAAAACTGTTTTTT
>13|-|TRBV29-1|TRBJ1-1|-
CSASVEVFAEAFF
TGCAGCGCGTCGGTGGAGGTTTTCGCTGAAGCTTTCTTT
>15|-|TRBV5-1|TRBJ2-7|-
CASSTRGGGDYEQYF
TGCGCCAGCAGCACCCGGGGAGGGGGAGATTACGAGCAGTACTTC